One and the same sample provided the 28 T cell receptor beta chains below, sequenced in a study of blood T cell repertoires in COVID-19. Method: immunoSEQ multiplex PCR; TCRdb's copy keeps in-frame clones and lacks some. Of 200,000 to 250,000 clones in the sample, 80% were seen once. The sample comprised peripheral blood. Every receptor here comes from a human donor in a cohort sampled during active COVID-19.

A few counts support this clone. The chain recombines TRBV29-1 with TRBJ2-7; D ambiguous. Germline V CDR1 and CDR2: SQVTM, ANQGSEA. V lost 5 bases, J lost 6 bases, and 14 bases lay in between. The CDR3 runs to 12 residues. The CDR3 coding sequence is TGCAGCGTTCGAAATCCCGAGTCCGAGCAGTACTTC. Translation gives CSVRNPESEQYF.

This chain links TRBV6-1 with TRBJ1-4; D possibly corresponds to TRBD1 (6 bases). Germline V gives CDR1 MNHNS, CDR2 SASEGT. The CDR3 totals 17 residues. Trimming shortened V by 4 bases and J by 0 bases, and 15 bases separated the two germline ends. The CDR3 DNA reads TGTGCCAGCAGTGCTAGAGGGGGAAGTGCAACTAATGAAAAACTGTTTTTT. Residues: CASSARGGSATNEKLFF.

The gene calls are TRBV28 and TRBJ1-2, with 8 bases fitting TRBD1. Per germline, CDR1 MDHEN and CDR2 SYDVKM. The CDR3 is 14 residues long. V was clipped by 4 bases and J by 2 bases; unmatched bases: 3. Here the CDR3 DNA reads TGTGCCAGCAGTTGGGACAGGCCCAACTATGGCTACACCTTC. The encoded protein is CASSWDRPNYGYTF.

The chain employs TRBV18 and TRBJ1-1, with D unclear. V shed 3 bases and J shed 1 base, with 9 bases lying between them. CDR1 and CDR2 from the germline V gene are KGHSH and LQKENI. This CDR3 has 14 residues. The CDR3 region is CASSPLEGNTEAFF. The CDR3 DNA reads TGTGCCAGCTCACCCCTGGAGGGGAACACTGAAGCTTTCTTT. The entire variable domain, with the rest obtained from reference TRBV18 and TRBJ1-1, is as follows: NAGVMQNPRHLVRRRGQEARLRCSPMKGHSHVYWYRQLPEEGLKFMVYLQKENIIDESGMPKERFSAEFPKEGPSILRIQQVVRGDSAAYFCASSPLEGNTEAFFGQGTRLTVV.

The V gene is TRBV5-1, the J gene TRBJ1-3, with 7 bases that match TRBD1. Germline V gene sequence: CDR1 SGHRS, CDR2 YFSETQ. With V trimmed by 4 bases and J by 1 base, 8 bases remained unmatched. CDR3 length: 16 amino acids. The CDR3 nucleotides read TGCGCCAGCAGCACAGGACAGGACCCTTCTGGAAACACCATATATTTT. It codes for CASSTGQDPSGNTIYF.

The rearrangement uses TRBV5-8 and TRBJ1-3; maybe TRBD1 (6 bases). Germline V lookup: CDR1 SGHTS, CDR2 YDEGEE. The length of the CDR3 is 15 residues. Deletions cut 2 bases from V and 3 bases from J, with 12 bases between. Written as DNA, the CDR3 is TGTGCCAGCAGCTTTAGGAGGACAGATGGAAACACCATATATTTT. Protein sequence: CASSFRRTDGNTIYF.

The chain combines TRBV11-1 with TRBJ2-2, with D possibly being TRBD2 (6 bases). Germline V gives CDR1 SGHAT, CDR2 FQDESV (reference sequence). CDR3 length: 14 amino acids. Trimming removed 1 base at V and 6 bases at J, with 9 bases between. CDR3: CASSLGRGSGELFF. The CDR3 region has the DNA TGTGCCAGCAGCTTAGGACGGGGGTCCGGGGAGCTGTTTTTT.

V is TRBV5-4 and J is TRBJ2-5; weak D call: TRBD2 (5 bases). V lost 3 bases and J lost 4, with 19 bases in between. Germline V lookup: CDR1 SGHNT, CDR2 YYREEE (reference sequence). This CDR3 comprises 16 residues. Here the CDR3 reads CASSSSGGVGGETQYF. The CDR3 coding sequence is TGTGCCAGCAGCTCCTCTGGTGGGGTTGGAGGAGAGACCCAGTACTTC.

The CDR3 region has the DNA TGTGCCAGCAGCCTACTTGGACACTCTGAAGCTTTCTTT. Translation gives CASSLLGHSEAFF. This rearrangement joins TRBV6-5 to TRBJ1-1, with D perhaps matching TRBD1 (5 bases). The CDR3 runs 13 residues. CDR1 is MNHEY, CDR2 SVGAGI, per germline. The V and J ends lost 6 bases and 6 bases respectively, with 14 bases between them.

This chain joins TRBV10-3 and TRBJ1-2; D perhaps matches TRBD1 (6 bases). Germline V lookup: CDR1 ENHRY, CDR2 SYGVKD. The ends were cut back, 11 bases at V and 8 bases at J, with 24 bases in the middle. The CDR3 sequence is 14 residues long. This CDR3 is CAVSGERGVRGYTF. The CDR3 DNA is TGTGCCGTCTCAGGGGAGCGGGGTGTGCGAGGCTACACCTTC.

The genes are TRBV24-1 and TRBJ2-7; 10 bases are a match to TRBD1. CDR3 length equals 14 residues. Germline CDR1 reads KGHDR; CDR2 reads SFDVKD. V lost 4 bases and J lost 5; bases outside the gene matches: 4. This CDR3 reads CATSDPGQGNEQYF. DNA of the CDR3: TGTGCCACCAGTGACCCGGGACAGGGGAACGAGCAGTACTTC.

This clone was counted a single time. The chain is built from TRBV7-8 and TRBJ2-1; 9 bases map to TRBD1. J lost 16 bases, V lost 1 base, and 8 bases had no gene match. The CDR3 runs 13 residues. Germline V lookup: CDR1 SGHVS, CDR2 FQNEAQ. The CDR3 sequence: CASSLERDRDEFF. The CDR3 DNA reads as TGTGCCAGCAGCTTAGAAAGGGACAGGGATGAATTCTTC.

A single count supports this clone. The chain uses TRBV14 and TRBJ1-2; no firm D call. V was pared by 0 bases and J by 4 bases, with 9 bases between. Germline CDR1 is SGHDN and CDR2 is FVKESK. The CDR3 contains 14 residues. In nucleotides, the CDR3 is TGTGCCAGCAGCCAAGACCCAGGATTCTATGGCTACACCTTC. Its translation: CASSQDPGFYGYTF.

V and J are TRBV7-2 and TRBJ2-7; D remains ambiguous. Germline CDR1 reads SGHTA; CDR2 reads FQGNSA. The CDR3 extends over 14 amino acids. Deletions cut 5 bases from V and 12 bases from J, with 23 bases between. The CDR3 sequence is CASSQLTRSPRRYF. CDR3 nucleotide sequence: TGTGCCAGCAGCCAACTTACTCGGAGTCCTCGAAGGTACTTC.

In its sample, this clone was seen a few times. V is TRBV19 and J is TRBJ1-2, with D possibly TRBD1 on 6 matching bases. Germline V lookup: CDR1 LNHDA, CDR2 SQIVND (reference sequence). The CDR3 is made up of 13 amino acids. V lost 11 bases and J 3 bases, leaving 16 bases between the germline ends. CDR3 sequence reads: CASLGGWDYGYTF. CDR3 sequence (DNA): TGTGCCTCTCTTGGGGGCTGGGACTATGGCTACACCTTC.

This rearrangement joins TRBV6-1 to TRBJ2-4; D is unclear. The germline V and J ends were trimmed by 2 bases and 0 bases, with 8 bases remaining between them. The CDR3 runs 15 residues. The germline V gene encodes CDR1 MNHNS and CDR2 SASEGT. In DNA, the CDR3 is TGTGCCAGCAGTGAAATTACAGTAGCCAAAAACATTCAGTACTTC. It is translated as CASSEITVAKNIQYF.

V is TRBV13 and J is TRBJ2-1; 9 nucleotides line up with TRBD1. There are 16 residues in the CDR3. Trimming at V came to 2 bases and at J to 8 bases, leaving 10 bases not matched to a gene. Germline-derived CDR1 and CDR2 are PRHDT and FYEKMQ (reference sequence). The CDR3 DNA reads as TGTGCCAGCAGCTTATCGCTGGGACAGGGAGTTTATGAGCAGTTCTTC. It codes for CASSLSLGQGVYEQFF.

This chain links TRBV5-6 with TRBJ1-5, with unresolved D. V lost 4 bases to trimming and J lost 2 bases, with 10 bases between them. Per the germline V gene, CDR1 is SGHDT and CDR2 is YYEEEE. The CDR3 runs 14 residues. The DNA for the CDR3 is TGTGCCAGCAGCCCTCGACAAGGCAATCAGCCCCAGCATTTT. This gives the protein CASSPRQGNQPQHF.

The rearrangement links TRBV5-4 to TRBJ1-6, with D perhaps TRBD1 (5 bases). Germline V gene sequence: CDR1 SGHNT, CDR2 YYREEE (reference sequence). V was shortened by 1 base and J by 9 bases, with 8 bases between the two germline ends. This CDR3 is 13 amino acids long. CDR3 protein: CASSLQGSSPLHF. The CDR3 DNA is TGTGCCAGCAGCTTGCAGGGCAGTTCACCCCTCCACTTT.

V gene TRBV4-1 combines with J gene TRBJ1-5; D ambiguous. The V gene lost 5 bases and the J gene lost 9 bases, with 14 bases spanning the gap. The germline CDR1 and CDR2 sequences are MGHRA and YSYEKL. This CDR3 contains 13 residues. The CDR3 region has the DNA TGCGCCAGCAGCTTAAACGAGGGAAGGCCCCAGCATTTT. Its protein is CASSLNEGRPQHF.

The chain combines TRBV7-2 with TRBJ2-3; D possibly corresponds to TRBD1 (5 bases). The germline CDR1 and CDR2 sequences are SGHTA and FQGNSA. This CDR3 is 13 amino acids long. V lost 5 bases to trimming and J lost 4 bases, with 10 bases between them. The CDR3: CASSTGEPDTQYF. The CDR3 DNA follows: TGTGCCAGCAGCACAGGAGAGCCAGATACGCAGTATTTT. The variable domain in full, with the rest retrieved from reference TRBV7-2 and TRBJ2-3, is GAGVSQSPSNKVTEKGKDVELRCDPISGHTALYWYRQSLGQGLEFLIYFQGNSAPDKSGLPSDRFSAERTGGSVSTLTIQRTQQEDSAVYLCASSTGEPDTQYFGPGTRLTVL.

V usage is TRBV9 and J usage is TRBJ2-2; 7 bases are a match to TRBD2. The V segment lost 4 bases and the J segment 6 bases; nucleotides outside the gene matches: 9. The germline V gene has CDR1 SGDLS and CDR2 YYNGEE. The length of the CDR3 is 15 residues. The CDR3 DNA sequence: TGTGCCAGCAGCTCCCCGGGGGGAACAGCCGGGGAGCTGTTTTTT. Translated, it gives CASSSPGGTAGELFF.

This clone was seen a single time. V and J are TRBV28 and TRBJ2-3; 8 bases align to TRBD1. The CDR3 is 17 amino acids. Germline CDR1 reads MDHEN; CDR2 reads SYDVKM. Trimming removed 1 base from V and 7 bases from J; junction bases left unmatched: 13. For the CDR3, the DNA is TGTGCCAGCAGTTTATTTCAGGGGGCTTCCTTTTCGAATACGCAGTATTTT. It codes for CASSLFQGASFSNTQYF.

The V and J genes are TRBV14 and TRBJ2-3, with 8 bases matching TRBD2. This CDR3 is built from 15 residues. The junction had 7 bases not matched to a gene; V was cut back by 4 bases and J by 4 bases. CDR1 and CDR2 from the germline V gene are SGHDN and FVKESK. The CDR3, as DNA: TGTGCCAGCAGCCCACTTAGCGGGACCTCAGATACGCAGTATTTT. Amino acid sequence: CASSPLSGTSDTQYF.

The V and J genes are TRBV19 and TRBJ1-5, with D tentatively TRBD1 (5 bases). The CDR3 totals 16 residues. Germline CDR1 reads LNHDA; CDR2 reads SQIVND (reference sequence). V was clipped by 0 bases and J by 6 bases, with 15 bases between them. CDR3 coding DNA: TGTGCCAGTAGTATAGAGGCGGGGGAAGGGAGTCAGCCCCAGCATTTT. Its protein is CASSIEAGEGSQPQHF.

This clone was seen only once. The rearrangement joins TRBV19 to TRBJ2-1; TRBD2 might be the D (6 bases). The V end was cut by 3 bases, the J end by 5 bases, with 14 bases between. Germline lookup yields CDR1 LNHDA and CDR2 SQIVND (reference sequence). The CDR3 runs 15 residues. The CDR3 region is CASSIPGTDNNEQFF. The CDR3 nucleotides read TGTGCCAGTAGTATTCCCGGGACTGACAACAATGAGCAGTTCTTC. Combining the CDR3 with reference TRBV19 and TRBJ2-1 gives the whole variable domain DGGITQSPKYLFRKEGQNVTLSCEQNLNHDAMYWYRQDPGQGLRLIYYSQIVNDFQKGDIAEGYSVSREKKESFPLTVTSAQKNPTAFYLCASSIPGTDNNEQFFGPGTRLTVL.

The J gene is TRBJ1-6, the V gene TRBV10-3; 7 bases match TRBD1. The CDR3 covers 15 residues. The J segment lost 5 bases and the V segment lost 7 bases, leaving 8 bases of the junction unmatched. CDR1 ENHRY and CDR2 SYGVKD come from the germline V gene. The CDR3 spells CAIKVGDSDNSPLHF. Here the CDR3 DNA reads TGTGCCATCAAGGTAGGGGACAGTGATAATTCACCCCTCCACTTT.

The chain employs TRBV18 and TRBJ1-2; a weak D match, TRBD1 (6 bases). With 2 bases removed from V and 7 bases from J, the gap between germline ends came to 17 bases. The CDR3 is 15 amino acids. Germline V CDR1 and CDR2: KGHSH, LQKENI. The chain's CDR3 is CASSPWVQGDGGYTF. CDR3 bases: TGTGCCAGCTCACCATGGGTACAGGGTGATGGTGGCTACACCTTC.